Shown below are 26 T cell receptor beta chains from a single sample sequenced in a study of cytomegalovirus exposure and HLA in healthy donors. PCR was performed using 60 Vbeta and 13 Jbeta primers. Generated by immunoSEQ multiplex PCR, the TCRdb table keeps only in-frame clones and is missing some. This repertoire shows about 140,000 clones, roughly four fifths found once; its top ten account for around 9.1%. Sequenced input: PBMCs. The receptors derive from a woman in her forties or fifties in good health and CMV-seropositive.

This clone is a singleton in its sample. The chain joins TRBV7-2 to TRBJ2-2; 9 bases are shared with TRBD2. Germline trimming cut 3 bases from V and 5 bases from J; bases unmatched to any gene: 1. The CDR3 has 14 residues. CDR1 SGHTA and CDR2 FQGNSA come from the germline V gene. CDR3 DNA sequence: TGTGCCAGCAGCTTCAGCGGGGGGACCGGGGAGCTGTTTTTT. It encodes CASSFSGGTGELFF.

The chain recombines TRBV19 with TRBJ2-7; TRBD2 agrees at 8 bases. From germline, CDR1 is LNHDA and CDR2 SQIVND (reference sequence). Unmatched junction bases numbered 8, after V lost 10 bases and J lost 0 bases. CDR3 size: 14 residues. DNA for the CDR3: TGTGCCACTAAGGTCGGGGGGGGCTCCTACGAGCAGTACTTC. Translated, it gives CATKVGGGSYEQYF.

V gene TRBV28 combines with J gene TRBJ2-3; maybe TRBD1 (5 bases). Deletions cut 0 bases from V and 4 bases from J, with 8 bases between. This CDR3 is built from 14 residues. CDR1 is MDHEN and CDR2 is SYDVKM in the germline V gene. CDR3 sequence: CASSLWQGSDTQYF. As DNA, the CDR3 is TGTGCCAGCAGTTTATGGCAGGGTTCAGATACGCAGTATTTT.

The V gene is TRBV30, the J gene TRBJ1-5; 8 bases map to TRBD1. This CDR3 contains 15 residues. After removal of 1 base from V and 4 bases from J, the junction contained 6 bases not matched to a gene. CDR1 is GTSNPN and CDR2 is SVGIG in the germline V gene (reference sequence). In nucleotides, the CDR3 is TGTGCCTGGAGTGCCCTAGACAGGGGAAATCAGCCCCAGCATTTT. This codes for CAWSALDRGNQPQHF.

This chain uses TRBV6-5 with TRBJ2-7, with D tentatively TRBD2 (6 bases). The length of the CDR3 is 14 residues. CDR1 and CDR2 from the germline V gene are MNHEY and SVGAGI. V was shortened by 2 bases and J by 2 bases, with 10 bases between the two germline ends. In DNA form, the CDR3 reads TGTGCCAGCAGTTACGCGGGGCCCCCCTACGAGCAGTACTTC. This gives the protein CASSYAGPPYEQYF.

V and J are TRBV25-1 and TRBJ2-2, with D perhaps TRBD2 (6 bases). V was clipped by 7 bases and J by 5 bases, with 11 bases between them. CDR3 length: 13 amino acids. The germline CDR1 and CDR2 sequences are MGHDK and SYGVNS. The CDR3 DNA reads TGTGCCAGCAACCCGGGACTTACCGGGGAGCTGTTTTTT. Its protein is CASNPGLTGELFF.

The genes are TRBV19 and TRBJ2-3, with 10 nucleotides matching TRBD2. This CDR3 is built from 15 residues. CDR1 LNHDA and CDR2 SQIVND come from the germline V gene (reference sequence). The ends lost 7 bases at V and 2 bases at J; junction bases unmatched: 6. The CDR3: CASIQSGGATDTQYF. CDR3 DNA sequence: TGTGCCAGTATCCAAAGCGGGGGGGCCACAGATACGCAGTATTTT. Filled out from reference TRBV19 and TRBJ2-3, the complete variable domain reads DGGITQSPKYLFRKEGQNVTLSCEQNLNHDAMYWYRQDPGQGLRLIYYSQIVNDFQKGDIAEGYSVSREKKESFPLTVTSAQKNPTAFYLCASIQSGGATDTQYFGPGTRLTVL.

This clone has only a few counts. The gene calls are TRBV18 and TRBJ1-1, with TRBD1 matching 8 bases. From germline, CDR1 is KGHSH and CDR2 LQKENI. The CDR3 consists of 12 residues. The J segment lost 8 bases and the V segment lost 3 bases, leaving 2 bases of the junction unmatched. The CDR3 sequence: CASSPRTGEAFF. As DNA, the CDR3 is TGTGCCAGCTCACCCCGGACAGGGGAAGCTTTCTTT.

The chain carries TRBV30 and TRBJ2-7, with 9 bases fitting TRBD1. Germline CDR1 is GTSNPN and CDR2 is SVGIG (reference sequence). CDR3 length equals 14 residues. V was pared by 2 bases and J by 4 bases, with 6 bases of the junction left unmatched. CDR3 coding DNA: TGTGCCTGGAGTAAAACAGGGGGCCTATACGAGCAGTACTTC. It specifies CAWSKTGGLYEQYF. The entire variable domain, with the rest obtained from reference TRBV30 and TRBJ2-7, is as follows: SQTIHQWPATLVQPVGSPLSLECTVEGTSNPNLYWYRQAAGRGLQLLFYSVGIGQISSEVPQNLSASRPQDRQFILSSKKLLLSDSGFYLCAWSKTGGLYEQYFGPGTRLTVT.

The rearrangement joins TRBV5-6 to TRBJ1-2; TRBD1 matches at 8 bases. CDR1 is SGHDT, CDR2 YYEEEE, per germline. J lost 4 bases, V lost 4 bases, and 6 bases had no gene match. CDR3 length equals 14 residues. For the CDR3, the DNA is TGTGCCAGCAGCATACGACAGGGGTTCTATGGCTACACCTTC. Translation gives CASSIRQGFYGYTF.

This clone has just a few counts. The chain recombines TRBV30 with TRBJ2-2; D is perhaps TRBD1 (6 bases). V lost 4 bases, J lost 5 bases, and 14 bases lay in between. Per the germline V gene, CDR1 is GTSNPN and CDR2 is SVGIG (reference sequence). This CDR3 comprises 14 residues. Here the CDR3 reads CAWKRGWGTGELFF. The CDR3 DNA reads TGTGCCTGGAAGAGGGGGTGGGGTACCGGGGAGCTGTTTTTT. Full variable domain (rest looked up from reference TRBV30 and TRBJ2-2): SQTIHQWPATLVQPVGSPLSLECTVEGTSNPNLYWYRQAAGRGLQLLFYSVGIGQISSEVPQNLSASRPQDRQFILSSKKLLLSDSGFYLCAWKRGWGTGELFFGEGSRLTVL.

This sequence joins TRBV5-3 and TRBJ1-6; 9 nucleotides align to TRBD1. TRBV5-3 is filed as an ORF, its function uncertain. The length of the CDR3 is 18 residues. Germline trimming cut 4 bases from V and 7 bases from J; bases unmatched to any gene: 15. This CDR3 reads CARSITPGQGMRNSPLHF. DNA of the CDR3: TGTGCCAGAAGCATAACACCGGGACAGGGAATGAGGAATTCACCCCTCCACTTT.

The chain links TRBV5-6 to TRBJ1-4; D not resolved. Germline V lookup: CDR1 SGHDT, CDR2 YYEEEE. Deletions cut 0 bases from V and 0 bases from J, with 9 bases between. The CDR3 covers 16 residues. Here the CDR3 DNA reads TGTGCCAGCAGCTTGGTCGGGGTAACAACTAATGAAAAACTGTTTTTT. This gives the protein CASSLVGVTTNEKLFF.

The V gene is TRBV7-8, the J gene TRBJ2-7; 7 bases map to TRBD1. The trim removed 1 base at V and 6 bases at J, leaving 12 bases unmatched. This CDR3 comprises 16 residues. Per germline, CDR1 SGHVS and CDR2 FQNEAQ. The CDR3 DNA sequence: TGTGCCAGCAGCTTAGGTTCAGGGGGTTCCCTCCCCGAGCAGTACTTC. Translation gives CASSLGSGGSLPEQYF. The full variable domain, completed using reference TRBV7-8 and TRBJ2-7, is GAGVSQSPRYKVAKRGQDVALRCDPISGHVSLFWYQQALGQGPEFLTYFQNEAQLDKSGLPSDRFFAERPEGSVSTLKIQRTQQEDSAVYLCASSLGSGGSLPEQYFGPGTRLTVT.

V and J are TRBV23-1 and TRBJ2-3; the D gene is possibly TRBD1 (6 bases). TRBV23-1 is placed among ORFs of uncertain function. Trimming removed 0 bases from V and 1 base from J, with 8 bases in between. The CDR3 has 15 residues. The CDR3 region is CASSQSDRRTDTQYF. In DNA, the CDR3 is TGCGCCAGCAGTCAATCTGACAGGCGCACAGATACGCAGTATTTT.

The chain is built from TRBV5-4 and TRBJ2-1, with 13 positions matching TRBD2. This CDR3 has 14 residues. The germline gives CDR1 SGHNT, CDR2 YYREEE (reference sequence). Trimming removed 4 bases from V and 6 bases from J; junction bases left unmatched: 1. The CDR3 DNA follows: TGTGCCAGCAGCACTAGCGGGGGGGCCAATGAGCAGTTCTTC. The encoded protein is CASSTSGGANEQFF.

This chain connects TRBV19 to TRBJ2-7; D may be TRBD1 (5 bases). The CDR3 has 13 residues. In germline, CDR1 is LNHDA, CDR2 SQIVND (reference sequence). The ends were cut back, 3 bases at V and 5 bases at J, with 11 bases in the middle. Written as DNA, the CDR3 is TGTGCCAGTAGTATTGCAGGGAATAACGAGCAGTACTTC. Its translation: CASSIAGNNEQYF.

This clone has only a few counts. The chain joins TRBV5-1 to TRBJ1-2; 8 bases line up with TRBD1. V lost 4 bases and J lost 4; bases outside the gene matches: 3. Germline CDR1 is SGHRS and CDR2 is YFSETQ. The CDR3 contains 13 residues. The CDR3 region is CASSQGQGYGYTF. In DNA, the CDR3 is TGCGCCAGCAGCCAAGGACAGGGCTATGGCTACACCTTC.

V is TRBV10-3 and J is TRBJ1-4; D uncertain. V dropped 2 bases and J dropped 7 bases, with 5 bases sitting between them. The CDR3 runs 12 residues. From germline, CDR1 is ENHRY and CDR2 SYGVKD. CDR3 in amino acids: CAISEASEKLFF. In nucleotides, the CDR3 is TGTGCCATCAGTGAGGCCAGTGAAAAACTGTTTTTT.

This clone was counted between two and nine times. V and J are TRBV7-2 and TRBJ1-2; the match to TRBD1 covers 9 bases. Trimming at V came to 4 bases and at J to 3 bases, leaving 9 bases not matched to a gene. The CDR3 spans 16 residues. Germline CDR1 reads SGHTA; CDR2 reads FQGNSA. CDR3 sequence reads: CASSYPGTGGHYGYTF. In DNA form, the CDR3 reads TGTGCCAGCAGCTATCCGGGAACAGGGGGCCACTATGGCTACACCTTC.

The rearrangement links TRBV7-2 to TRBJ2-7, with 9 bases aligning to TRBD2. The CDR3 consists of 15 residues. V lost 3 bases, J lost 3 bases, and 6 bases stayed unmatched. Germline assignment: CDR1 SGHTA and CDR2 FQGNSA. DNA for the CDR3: TGTGCCAGCAGCTTCGCGGGGGGGCGTATCTACGAGCAGTACTTC. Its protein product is CASSFAGGRIYEQYF.

CDR3 residues: CASSQDAGSGYTF. The CDR3 DNA follows: TGCGCCAGCAGCCAAGACGCAGGGTCTGGCTACACCTTC. This chain connects TRBV4-3 to TRBJ1-2; possible D gene TRBD1, 5 bases. Germline values: CDR1 LGHNA, CDR2 YSLEER. V lost 0 bases to trimming and J lost 7 bases, with 9 bases between them. The CDR3 consists of 13 residues.

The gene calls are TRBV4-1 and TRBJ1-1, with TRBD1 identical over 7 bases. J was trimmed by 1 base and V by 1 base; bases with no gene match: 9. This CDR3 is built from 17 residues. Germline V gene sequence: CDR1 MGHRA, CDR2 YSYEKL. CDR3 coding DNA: TGCGCCAGCAGCCAAGCTACATCGACAGGGTCGAACACTGAAGCTTTCTTT. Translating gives CASSQATSTGSNTEAFF.

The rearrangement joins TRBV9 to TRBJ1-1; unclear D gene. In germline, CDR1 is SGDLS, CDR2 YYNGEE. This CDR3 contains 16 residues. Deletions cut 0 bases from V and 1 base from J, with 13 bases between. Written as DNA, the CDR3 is TGTGCCAGCAGCGTAGCTGGTGAGGGAAAGAACACTGAAGCTTTCTTT. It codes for CASSVAGEGKNTEAFF.

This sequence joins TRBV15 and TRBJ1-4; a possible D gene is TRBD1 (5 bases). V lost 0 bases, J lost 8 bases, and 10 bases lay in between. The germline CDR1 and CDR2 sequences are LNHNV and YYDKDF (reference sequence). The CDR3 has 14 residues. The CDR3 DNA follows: TGTGCCACCAGCAGAGAAGGGGAGGTGGAAAAACTGTTTTTT. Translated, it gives CATSREGEVEKLFF.

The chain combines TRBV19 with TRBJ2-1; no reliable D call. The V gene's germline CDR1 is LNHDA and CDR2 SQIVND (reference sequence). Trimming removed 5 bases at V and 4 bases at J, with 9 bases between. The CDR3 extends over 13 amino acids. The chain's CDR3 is CASSFQAYNEQFF. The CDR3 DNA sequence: TGTGCCAGTAGTTTCCAGGCGTACAATGAGCAGTTCTTC. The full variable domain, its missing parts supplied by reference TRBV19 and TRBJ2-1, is DGGITQSPKYLFRKEGQNVTLSCEQNLNHDAMYWYRQDPGQGLRLIYYSQIVNDFQKGDIAEGYSVSREKKESFPLTVTSAQKNPTAFYLCASSFQAYNEQFFGPGTRLTVL.